One and the same sample provided the 32 T cell receptor beta chains below, sequenced in a study of identical twins. MiXCR, run by TCRdb on the 5' RACE reads, gives a single entry per CDR3 protein. The table has under 1 million distinct CDR3 sequences, about 12% seen once. These data were likewise used in another study, on yellow fever vaccine responses in identical twins.

Sequenced sample: PBMCs. The origin of the receptors is a young woman in good health.

The chain carries TRBV9 and TRBJ2-2; D might be TRBD1 (5 bases). Trimming pared 3 bases from V and 0 bases from J, leaving 12 bases between. This CDR3 has 16 residues. In germline, CDR1 is SGDLS, CDR2 YYNGEE. CDR3 nucleotides: TGTGCCAGCAGCGGTCACAGGACCGCGAACACCGGGGAGCTGTTTTTT. Translating it yields CASSGHRTANTGELFF.

This chain connects TRBV12-3 or TRBV12-4 to TRBJ2-4; D is perhaps TRBD1 (5 bases). The CDR3 is 14 amino acids. The V end lost 2 bases, the J end lost 6 bases, and 11 bases lay between the germline ends. The CDR3 reads CASSLTGRVNIQYF. The CDR3 DNA follows: TGTGCCAGCAGTTTAACAGGCCGGGTAAACATTCAGTACTTC.

This clonotype has only a few counts. The chain couples TRBV6-5 to TRBJ2-3; 13 nucleotides agree with TRBD2. The germline CDR1 and CDR2 sequences are MNHEY and SVGAGI. The CDR3 is 16 amino acids. Germline trimming cut 6 bases from V and 4 bases from J; bases unmatched to any gene: 7. The CDR3 DNA is TGTGCCAGCAGATCTACTAGCGGGGGGGCCTCAGATACGCAGTATTTT. Translating gives CASRSTSGGASDTQYF.

The genes are TRBV20-1 and TRBJ2-2, with D maybe TRBD1 (5 bases). Germline CDR1 DFQATT, CDR2 SNEGSKA (reference sequence). The CDR3 is 14 amino acids. The CDR3 loop is CRAPDNPNTGELFF. The CDR3 DNA is TGCAGAGCTCCGGACAATCCGAACACCGGGGAGCTGTTTTTT.

The chain couples TRBV4-1 to TRBJ2-3; no definite D call. This CDR3 is built from 14 residues. Germline values: CDR1 MGHRA, CDR2 YSYEKL. V dropped 0 bases and J dropped 2 bases, with 6 bases sitting between them. For the CDR3, the DNA is TGCGCCAGCAGCCAAGATCCTCACACAGATACGCAGTATTTT. Its translation is CASSQDPHTDTQYF.

This clonotype occurred many times. The chain uses TRBV28 and TRBJ1-6, with D unresolved. CDR1 and CDR2 (germline): MDHEN, SYDVKM. The CDR3 contains 14 residues. Trimming took off 9 bases at V and 7 bases at J, with 16 bases between the two ends. The CDR3 loop is CASEGTQLNSPLHF. CDR3 sequence (DNA): TGTGCCAGTGAGGGCACGCAATTAAATTCACCCCTCCACTTT.

This chain links TRBV28 with TRBJ1-4; a weak D match, TRBD1 (6 bases). Deletions cut 3 bases from V and 8 bases from J, with 16 bases between. The germline V gene encodes CDR1 MDHEN and CDR2 SYDVKM. The CDR3 consists of 15 residues. In nucleotides, the CDR3 is TGTGCCAGCAGTTTTCTGCGGGGGGCAGTAGAAAAACTGTTTTTT. Amino acid sequence: CASSFLRGAVEKLFF.

The J gene is TRBJ2-6, the V gene TRBV6-5; D is perhaps TRBD1 or TRBD2 (6 bases each). In germline, CDR1 is MNHEY, CDR2 SVGAGI. The CDR3 spans 19 residues. V lost 2 bases and J lost 1, with 18 bases in between. CDR3 in amino acids: CASSYTTGRTRSGANVLTF. In DNA form, the CDR3 reads TGTGCCAGCAGTTACACAACAGGGAGGACTCGGTCTGGGGCCAACGTCCTGACTTTC.

This clonotype was counted at least ten times. J is TRBJ2-2 and V is TRBV5-1; unclear D gene. V lost 2 bases and J lost 3, with 5 bases in between. The CDR3 extends over 13 amino acids. The germline CDR1 and CDR2 sequences are SGHRS and YFSETQ. This CDR3 is CASSLQYTGELFF. The CDR3 DNA follows: TGCGCCAGCAGCTTACAGTACACCGGGGAGCTGTTTTTT.

The chain links TRBV12-3 or TRBV12-4 to TRBJ2-7; no clear D. Trimming pared 3 bases from V and 6 bases from J, leaving 9 bases between. The CDR3 has 12 residues. CDR3 region: CASSLTHSEQYV. CDR3 DNA sequence: TGTGCCAGCAGTTTGACCCACTCCGAGCAGTACGTC.

This clonotype has a count of ten or more. The chain is built from TRBV7-9 and TRBJ2-1; D not certain. The CDR3 is 13 amino acids. Germline V gene lookup returns CDR1 SEHNR and CDR2 FQNEAQ (reference sequence). The ends were cut back, 3 bases at V and 1 base at J, with 4 bases in the middle. CDR3 sequence: CASSLESYNEQFF. The CDR3 DNA reads as TGTGCCAGCAGCTTGGAGTCCTACAATGAGCAGTTCTTC.

The chain employs TRBV5-1 and TRBJ1-2; D unclear. This CDR3 region has 16 residues. The germline V and J ends were trimmed by 0 bases and 2 bases, with 14 bases remaining between them. The germline V gene has CDR1 SGHRS and CDR2 YFSETQ. Here the CDR3 DNA reads TGCGCCAGCAGCTTGGGAACAATAACAGTGAACTATGGCTACACCTTC. This translates into CASSLGTITVNYGYTF.

This clonotype was picked up many times. J is TRBJ1-5 and V is TRBV27; 12 bases align to TRBD1. Germline V gene lookup returns CDR1 MNHEY and CDR2 SMNVEV (reference sequence). There are 18 residues in the CDR3. With V trimmed by 2 bases and J by 3 bases, 8 bases remained unmatched. CDR3 amino acids: CASSLRTGTGGTNQPQHF. Written as DNA, the CDR3 is TGTGCCAGCAGTTTAAGAACCGGGACAGGGGGCACCAATCAGCCCCAGCATTTT.

The chain is built from TRBV7-2 and TRBJ2-7; 7 nucleotides align to TRBD1. With V trimmed by 2 bases and J by 6 bases, 7 bases remained unmatched. Germline V gene data show CDR1 as SGHTA and CDR2 as FQGNSA. CDR3 size: 14 residues. CDR3 residues: CASSLRGGGGEQYV. The CDR3 region has the DNA TGTGCCAGCAGCTTAAGAGGGGGCGGCGGCGAGCAGTACGTC.

This chain links TRBV7-6 with TRBJ2-5; 11 bases map to TRBD2. CDR1 SGHVS and CDR2 FNYEAQ come from the germline V gene. V lost 5 bases and J lost 0; bases outside the gene matches: 5. This CDR3 region has 16 residues. CDR3 region: CASSKLAGEYQETQYF. The CDR3 coding sequence is TGTGCCAGCAGCAAACTAGCGGGGGAGTACCAAGAGACCCAGTACTTC.

This clonotype was seen ten or more times. The rearrangement links TRBV27 to TRBJ2-7, with D tentatively TRBD2 (5 bases). V lost 0 bases and J 5 bases, leaving 14 bases between the germline ends. Germline assignment: CDR1 MNHEY and CDR2 SMNVEV (reference sequence). The CDR3 sequence is 15 residues long. The CDR3 nucleotides are TGTGCCAGCAGTTTATCGTGCCGGGCGAGGGACGAGCAGTACGTC. Its translation is CASSLSCRARDEQYV.

In this sample, this clonotype turned up a few times. The rearrangement joins TRBV6-1 to TRBJ2-1, with D possibly being TRBD2 (6 bases). The germline V gene encodes CDR1 MNHNS and CDR2 SASEGT. The CDR3 is 15 residues long. Trimming left V 6 bases short and J 2 bases short, with 14 bases between. The CDR3 DNA follows: TGTGCCAGCAGCCCCCTTATAGCGGCCTACAATGAGCAGTTCTTC. Translated: CASSPLIAAYNEQFF.

This clonotype was counted only a few times. This rearrangement joins TRBV7-9 to TRBJ2-1, with 7 nucleotides matching TRBD1. The V gene's germline CDR1 is SEHNR and CDR2 FQNEAQ (reference sequence). The junction had 10 bases not matched to a gene; V was cut back by 5 bases and J by 3 bases. This CDR3 comprises 16 residues. The CDR3 region is CASSTLTGARYNEQFF. CDR3 DNA sequence: TGTGCCAGCAGCACCCTTACAGGGGCCCGCTACAATGAGCAGTTCTTC.

This clonotype was seen many times. The chain is built from TRBV3-1 and TRBJ2-2; no clear D. The V and J ends lost 11 bases and 0 bases respectively, with 28 bases between them. Per germline, CDR1 LGHDT and CDR2 YNNKEL (reference sequence). The CDR3 has 19 residues. CDR3 loop: CALILGSEVISPNTGELFF. The CDR3 nucleotides are TGTGCCCTCATATTGGGGTCTGAAGTTATTAGTCCGAACACCGGGGAGCTGTTTTTT.

This clonotype was seen more than once but under ten times. This sequence joins TRBV24-1 and TRBJ2-5; D is perhaps TRBD1 (5 bases). Germline CDR1 and CDR2: KGHDR and SFDVKD. This CDR3 has 16 residues. With 0 bases removed from V and 4 bases from J, the gap between germline ends came to 14 bases. CDR3 sequence: CATSDLAQGLGETQYF. In nucleotides, the CDR3 is TGTGCCACCAGTGATTTGGCTCAGGGATTAGGAGAGACCCAGTACTTC.

This clonotype showed up just a few times. The gene calls are TRBV6-1 and TRBJ2-5; no definite D call. This CDR3 contains 14 residues. Looked up from germline, CDR1 is MNHNS and CDR2 is SASEGT. V dropped 8 bases and J dropped 1 base, with 14 bases sitting between them. CDR3 region: CASRKQSIQETQYF. In nucleotides, the CDR3 is TGTGCCAGCCGGAAACAAAGCATCCAAGAGACCCAGTACTTC.

This chain uses TRBV11-2 with TRBJ1-5; D is undetermined. V was cut by 5 bases and J by 0 bases, with 5 bases left in between. Germline values: CDR1 SGHAT, CDR2 FQNNGV. The CDR3 is made up of 13 amino acids. CDR3 sequence: CASSITSNQPQHF. The CDR3 nucleotides read TGTGCCAGCAGCATTACTAGCAATCAGCCCCAGCATTTT.

In its sample, this clonotype was seen many times. The J gene is TRBJ2-1, the V gene TRBV5-1; the D gene is possibly TRBD1 (6 bases). Germline V gene data show CDR1 as SGHRS and CDR2 as YFSETQ. V was shortened by 4 bases and J by 7 bases, with 9 bases between the two germline ends. CDR3 length: 12 residues. CDR3 sequence reads: CASSVRGNEQFF. CDR3 DNA sequence: TGCGCCAGCAGCGTGAGGGGGAATGAGCAGTTCTTC.

The table lists this clonotype with many counts. This rearrangement joins TRBV12-3 or TRBV12-4 to TRBJ1-2, with a tentative D call TRBD1 (6 bases). The CDR3 runs 13 residues. The V end lost 4 bases, the J end lost 6 bases, and 12 bases lay between the germline ends. In nucleotides, the CDR3 is TGTGCCAGCAGTTCCACAGGGACGAATGGCTACACCTTC. This encodes CASSSTGTNGYTF.

The chain links TRBV5-5 to TRBJ2-5; D ambiguous. Trimming pared 1 base from V and 1 base from J, leaving 11 bases between. Germline assignment: CDR1 SGHKS and CDR2 YYEKEE (reference sequence). The CDR3 totals 15 residues. The CDR3 nucleotides are TGTGCCAGCAGCTTGAGTCAACGAGCCCAAGAGACCCAGTACTTC. Its protein product is CASSLSQRAQETQYF.

The CDR3 region has the DNA TGCAGCGCGTGGACTAGCGGGGGGGCTGTCAATGAGCAGTTCTTC. The encoded protein is CSAWTSGGAVNEQFF. The gene calls are TRBV29-1 and TRBJ2-1; 15 bases are shared with TRBD2. The ends lost 7 bases at V and 6 bases at J; junction bases unmatched: 7. The CDR3 totals 15 residues. Per germline, CDR1 SQVTM and CDR2 ANQGSEA.

V usage is TRBV20-1 and J usage is TRBJ2-7, with D possibly TRBD2 on 6 matching bases. Germline V gene data show CDR1 as DFQATT and CDR2 as SNEGSKA (reference sequence). Between the trimmed V and J ends, which lost 0 bases and 5 bases, there was a span of 11 bases. The length of the CDR3 is 13 residues. The CDR3 nucleotides read TGCAGTGCTAGAGATTGGTGGGGGGACGAGCAGTACTTC. It yields the protein CSARDWWGDEQYF.

Here the CDR3 reads CASSFELNTGELFF. Written as DNA, the CDR3 is TGTGCCAGCAGTTTTGAACTAAACACCGGGGAGCTGTTTTTT. The V call is TRBV27, the J call TRBJ2-2, with unresolved D. Between the trimmed V and J ends, which lost 3 bases and 2 bases, there was a span of 7 bases. The CDR3 is 14 residues long. Germline CDR1 is MNHEY and CDR2 is SMNVEV (reference sequence).

This clonotype has more than one count but fewer than ten. The V call is TRBV12-3 or TRBV12-4, the J call TRBJ2-3; the D call may be TRBD1 or TRBD2 (5 bases each). CDR3 size: 15 residues. The V end lost 5 bases, the J end lost 6 bases, and 18 bases lay between the germline ends. CDR3 sequence reads: CASSPSGPTGDTQYF. Written as DNA, the CDR3 is TGTGCCAGCAGTCCATCGGGACCCACGGGGGATACGCAGTATTTT.

The chain joins TRBV14 to TRBJ2-2, with D perhaps matching TRBD1 or TRBD2 (5 bases each). Germline V gene sequence: CDR1 SGHDN, CDR2 FVKESK. Trimming removed 1 base at V and 3 bases at J, with 9 bases between. CDR3 length: 15 amino acids. DNA of the CDR3: TGTGCCAGCAGCCAAGCGGGGACGGACACCGGGGAGCTGTTTTTT. It codes for CASSQAGTDTGELFF.

Ten or more counts support this clonotype. The chain has TRBV20-1 and TRBJ2-7, with 11 bases lining up with TRBD2. This CDR3 has 15 residues. Germline assignment: CDR1 DFQATT and CDR2 SNEGSKA (reference sequence). V shed 3 bases, J shed 3 bases, and the junction held 7 bases outside the gene matches. CDR3 bases: TGCAGTGCTAGCCCTACTAGCGGGAGTCTCTACGAGCAGTACTTC. It is translated as CSASPTSGSLYEQYF.

The chain joins TRBV5-1 to TRBJ2-1; D unclear. Trimming left V 5 bases short and J 6 bases short, with 15 bases between. Germline CDR1 reads SGHRS; CDR2 reads YFSETQ. The CDR3 length is 14 residues. This chain's CDR3 is CASSFHGGLNEQFF. CDR3 nucleotides: TGCGCCAGCAGTTTCCACGGTGGTCTCAATGAGCAGTTCTTC.